This TCR beta chain was captured in a study of T cells in localized non-small cell lung cancer. Study-level findings and limits: Compared with tumor, uninvolved adjacent lung displayed greater T cell clonality, ranking highest overall. Blood T cell density predicted longer survival; adjacent-lung clonality, shorter. A median of 57 clones ranked among the top 100 in tumor appeared in adjacent lung. Heterogeneity cannot be ruled out, as sequencing used one tumor region only.

Sequencing was performed with immunoSEQ multiplex PCR; in TCRdb, only in-frame clones are kept and a portion is missing. Of 35,000 to 45,000 clones in the sample, more than 90% were seen once. With respect to this clone: Its antigen is not identified.

Trimming cost V 4 bases and J 0 bases, with 11 bases left between them. The CDR3 totals 15 residues. The germline V gene has CDR1 SGHAT and CDR2 FQNNGV. The chain is built from TRBV11-2 and TRBJ2-3; D possibly corresponds to TRBD1 (6 bases). The clonotype comes from a female donor older than 55 with stage I lung adenocarcinoma. This sample comprised peripheral blood, obtained before any cancer treatment. The CDR3 protein is CASSSWTASTDTQYF. The CDR3 coding sequence is TGTGCCAGCAGCTCATGGACAGCTAGCACAGATACGCAGTATTTT.